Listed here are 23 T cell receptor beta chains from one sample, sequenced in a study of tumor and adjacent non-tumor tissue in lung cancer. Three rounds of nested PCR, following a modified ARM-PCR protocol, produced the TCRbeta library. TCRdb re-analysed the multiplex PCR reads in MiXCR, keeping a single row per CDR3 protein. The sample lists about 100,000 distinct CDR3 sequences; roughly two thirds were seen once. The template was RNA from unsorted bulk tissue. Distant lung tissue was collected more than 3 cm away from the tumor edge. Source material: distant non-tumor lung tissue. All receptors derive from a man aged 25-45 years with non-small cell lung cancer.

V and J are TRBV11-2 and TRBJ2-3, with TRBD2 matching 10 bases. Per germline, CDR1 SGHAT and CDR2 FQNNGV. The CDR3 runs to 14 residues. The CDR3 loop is CASGRGHGTDTQYF. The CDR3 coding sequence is TGTGCAAGCGGGAGGGGGCACGGCACAGATACGCAGTATTTT.

The CDR3 DNA sequence: TGTGCCAGCAGTTTACATGCGTTTGACACCGGGGAGCTGTTTTTT. It is translated as CASSLHAFDTGELFF. This rearrangement joins TRBV12-3 or TRBV12-4 to TRBJ2-2, with D hard to call. The CDR3 sequence is 15 residues long. V was trimmed by 2 bases and J by 3 bases, leaving 10 bases between them.

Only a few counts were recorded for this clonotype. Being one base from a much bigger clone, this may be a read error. CDR3 nucleotides: TGCGCCAGCAGCCACGCTAGCGGGCCCCTCAATGAGCAGTTCTTC. It encodes CASSHASGPLNEQFF. The chain recombines TRBV4-1 with TRBJ2-1, with 8 bases matching TRBD2. CDR1 and CDR2 from the germline V gene are MGHRA and YSYEKL. The junction had 7 bases not matched to a gene; V was cut back by 3 bases and J by 6 bases. This CDR3 comprises 15 residues.

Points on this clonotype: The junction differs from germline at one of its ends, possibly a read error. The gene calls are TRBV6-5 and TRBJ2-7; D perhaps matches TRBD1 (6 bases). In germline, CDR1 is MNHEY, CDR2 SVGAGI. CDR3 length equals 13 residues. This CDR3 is CDSRPGVSYEQYF. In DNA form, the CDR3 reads TGTGACAGCCGCCCAGGGGTCTCCTATGAGCAGTACTTC.

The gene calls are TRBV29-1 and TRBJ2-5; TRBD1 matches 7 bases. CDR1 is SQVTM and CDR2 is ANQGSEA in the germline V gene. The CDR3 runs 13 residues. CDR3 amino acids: CRASIGGRETQYF. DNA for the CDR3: TGCAGGGCAAGTATAGGGGGCAGGGAGACCCAGTACTTC.

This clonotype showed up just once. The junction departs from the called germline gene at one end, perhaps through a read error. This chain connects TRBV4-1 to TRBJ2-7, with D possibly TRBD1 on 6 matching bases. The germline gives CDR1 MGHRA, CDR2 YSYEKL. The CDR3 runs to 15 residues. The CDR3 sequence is CVSSQDPGASYLQYF. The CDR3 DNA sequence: TGCGTCAGCAGCCAAGACCCAGGGGCATCCTACTTGCAGTACTTC.

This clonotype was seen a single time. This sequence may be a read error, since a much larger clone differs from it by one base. CDR3 DNA: TGTGCCAGCAGTCCACAGAGGCATCAGCCCCTGCATTTT. This encodes CASSPQRHQPLHF. The chain employs TRBV12-3 or TRBV12-4 and TRBJ1-5; no definite D call. This CDR3 comprises 13 residues.

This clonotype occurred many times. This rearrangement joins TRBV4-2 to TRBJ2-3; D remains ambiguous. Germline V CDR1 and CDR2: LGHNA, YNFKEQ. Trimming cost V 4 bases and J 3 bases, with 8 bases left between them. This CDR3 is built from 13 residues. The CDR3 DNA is TGTGCCAGCAGCCGAGGATTGACAGATACGCAGTATTTT. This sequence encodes CASSRGLTDTQYF.

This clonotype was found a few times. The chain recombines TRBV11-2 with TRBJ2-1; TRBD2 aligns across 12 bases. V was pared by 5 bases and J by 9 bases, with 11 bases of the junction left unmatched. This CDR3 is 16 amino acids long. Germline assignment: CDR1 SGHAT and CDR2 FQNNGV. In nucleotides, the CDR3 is TGTGCCAGCAGCCTGCTAGCGGGGGGGCTAGTTGGTGAGCAGTTCTTC. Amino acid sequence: CASSLLAGGLVGEQFF.

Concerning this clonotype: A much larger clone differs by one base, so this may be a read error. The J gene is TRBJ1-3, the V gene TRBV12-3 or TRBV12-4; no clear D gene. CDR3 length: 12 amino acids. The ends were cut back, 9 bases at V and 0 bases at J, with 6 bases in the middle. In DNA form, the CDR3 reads TGTGCCAGAGGGATCTCTGGAAACACCATATATTTT. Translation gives CARGISGNTIYF.

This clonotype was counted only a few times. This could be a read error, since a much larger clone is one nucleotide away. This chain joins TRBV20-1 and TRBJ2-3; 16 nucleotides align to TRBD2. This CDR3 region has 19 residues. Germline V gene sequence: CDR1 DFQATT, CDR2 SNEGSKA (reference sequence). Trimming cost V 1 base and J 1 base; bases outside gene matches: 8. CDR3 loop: CSARVPGLAGGPGTDTQYF. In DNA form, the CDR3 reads TGCAGTGCTAGAGTCCCGGGACTAGCGGGAGGGCCTGGCACAGATACGCAGTATTTT.

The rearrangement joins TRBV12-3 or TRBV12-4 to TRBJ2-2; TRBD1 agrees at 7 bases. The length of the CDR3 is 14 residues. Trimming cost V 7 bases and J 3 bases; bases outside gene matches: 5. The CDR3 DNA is TGTGCCAGCATGGGGACAGTTTACACCGGGGAGCTGTTTTTT. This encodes CASMGTVYTGELFF.

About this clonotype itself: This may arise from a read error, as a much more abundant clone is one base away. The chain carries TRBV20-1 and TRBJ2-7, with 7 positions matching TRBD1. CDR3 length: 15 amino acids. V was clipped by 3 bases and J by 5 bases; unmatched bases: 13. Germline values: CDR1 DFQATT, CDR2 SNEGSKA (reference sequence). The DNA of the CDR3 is TGCAGTGCTAGTGGGACAGAGGGCCATATAAACGAGCAGTACTTC. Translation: CSASGTEGHINEQYF.

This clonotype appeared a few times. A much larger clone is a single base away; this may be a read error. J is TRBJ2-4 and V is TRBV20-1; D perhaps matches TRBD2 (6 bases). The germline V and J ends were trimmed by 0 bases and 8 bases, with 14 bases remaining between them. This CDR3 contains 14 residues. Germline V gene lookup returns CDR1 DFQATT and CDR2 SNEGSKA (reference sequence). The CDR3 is CSARDTGWGDIQYF. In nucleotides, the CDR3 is TGCAGTGCTAGAGATACGGGATGGGGGGACATTCAGTACTTC.

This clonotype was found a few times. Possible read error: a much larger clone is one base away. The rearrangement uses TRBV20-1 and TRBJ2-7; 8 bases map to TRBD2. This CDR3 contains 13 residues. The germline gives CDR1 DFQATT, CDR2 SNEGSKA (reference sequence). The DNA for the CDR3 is TGCAGTGCCCCCGGGGGGGGCACCTACAAGCAGTACTTC. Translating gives CSAPGGGTYKQYF.

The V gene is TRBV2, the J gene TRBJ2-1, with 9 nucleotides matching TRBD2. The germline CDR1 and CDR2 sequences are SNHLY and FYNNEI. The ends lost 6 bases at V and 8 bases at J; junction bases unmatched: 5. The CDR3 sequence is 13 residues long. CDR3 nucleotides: TGTGCCAGCAGGGCTAGCGGGAAGGATGAGCAGTTCTTC. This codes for CASRASGKDEQFF.

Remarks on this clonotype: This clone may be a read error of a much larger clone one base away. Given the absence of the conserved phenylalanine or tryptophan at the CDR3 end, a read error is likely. CDR3: CASSSDPSSYNSPLHY. The CDR3 DNA is TGTGCCAGCAGTTCGGATCCAAGCTCCTATAATTCACCCCTCCACTAT. The chain recombines TRBV12-3 or TRBV12-4 with TRBJ1-6; no firm D call. CDR3 length: 16 residues. Between the trimmed V and J ends, which lost 4 bases and 0 bases, there was a span of 10 bases.

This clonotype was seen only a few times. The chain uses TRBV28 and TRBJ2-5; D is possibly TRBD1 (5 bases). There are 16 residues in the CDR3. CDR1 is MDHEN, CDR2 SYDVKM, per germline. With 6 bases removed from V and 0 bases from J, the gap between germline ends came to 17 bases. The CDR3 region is CASSPLDILYQETQYF. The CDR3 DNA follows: TGTGCCAGCAGCCCCCTGGACATACTGTACCAAGAGACCCAGTACTTC.

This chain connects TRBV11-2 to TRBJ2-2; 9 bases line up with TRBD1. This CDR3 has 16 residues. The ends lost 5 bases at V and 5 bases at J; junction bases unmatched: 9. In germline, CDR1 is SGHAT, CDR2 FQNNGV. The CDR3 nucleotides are TGTGCCAGCAGCAAGTGGGGACAGGGATGGACCGGGGAGCTGTTTTTT. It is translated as CASSKWGQGWTGELFF.

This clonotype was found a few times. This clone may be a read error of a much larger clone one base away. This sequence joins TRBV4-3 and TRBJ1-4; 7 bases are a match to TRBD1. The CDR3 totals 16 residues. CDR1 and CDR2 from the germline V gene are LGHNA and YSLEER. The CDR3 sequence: CANSHDRQGPNEKLFF. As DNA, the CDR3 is TGCGCCAACAGCCACGATCGACAGGGACCTAATGAAAAACTGTTTTTT.

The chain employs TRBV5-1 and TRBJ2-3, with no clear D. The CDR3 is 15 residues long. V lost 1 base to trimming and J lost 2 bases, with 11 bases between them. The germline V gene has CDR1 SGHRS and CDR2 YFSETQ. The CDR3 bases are TGCGCCAGCAGCTTGATTCCACAAATCACAGATACGCAGTATTTT. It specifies CASSLIPQITDTQYF.

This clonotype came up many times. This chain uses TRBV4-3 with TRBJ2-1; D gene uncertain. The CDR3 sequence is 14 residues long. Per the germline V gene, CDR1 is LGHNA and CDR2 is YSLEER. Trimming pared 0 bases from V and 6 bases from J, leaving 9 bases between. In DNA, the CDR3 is TGCGCCAGCAGCCAAGAATGGATGACCAATGAGCAGTTCTTC. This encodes CASSQEWMTNEQFF.

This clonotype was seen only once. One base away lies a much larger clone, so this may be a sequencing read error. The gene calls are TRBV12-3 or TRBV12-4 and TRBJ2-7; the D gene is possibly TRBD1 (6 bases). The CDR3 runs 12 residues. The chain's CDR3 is CGSSTPQGRQYF. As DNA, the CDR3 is TGTGGCAGCAGCACCCCTCAGGGGCGGCAGTACTTC.